A single sample gave rise to the 25 T cell receptor beta chains below, sequenced in a study of T cells in Graves' hyperthyroidism and ophthalmopathy. Amplified regions were TCR beta CDR3 sequences from RNA transcripts. TCR CDR3 underwent first-round RT-PCR with the HTBI primer set. MiXCR, applied by TCRdb to the multiplex PCR reads, yields one record per CDR3 protein. The data hold some 360,000 distinct CDR3 sequences, with around 18% observed a single time. Sequencing input: blood. These receptors were taken from a woman aged 40 to 55 with Graves' ophthalmopathy.

As regards this clonotype: A read error is possible here, since a much larger clone lies one base away. The V call is TRBV6-2 or TRBV6-3, the J call TRBJ1-2; D is undetermined. The V gene lost 6 bases and the J gene lost 4 bases, with 12 bases spanning the gap. This CDR3 comprises 13 residues. Per the germline V gene, CDR1 is MNHEY and CDR2 is SVGEGT. Here the CDR3 reads CASRQEVGYGYTF. The DNA for the CDR3 is TGTGCCAGCAGGCAAGAAGTAGGCTATGGCTACACCTTC.

This clonotype turned up a few times. A read error may explain this, as a much larger clone is one base away. The chain carries TRBV20-1 and TRBJ1-1; D unresolved. The CDR3 consists of 12 residues. Germline CDR1 reads DFQATT; CDR2 reads SNEGSKA (reference sequence). The CDR3 nucleotides read TGCAGTGCTTGGAACAGAAACACTGAAGCTTCCTTT. This codes for CSAWNRNTEASF.

V and J are TRBV28 and TRBJ1-2; D perhaps matches TRBD1 (5 bases). Per the germline V gene, CDR1 is MDHEN and CDR2 is SYDVKM. Deletions cut 1 base from V and 4 bases from J, with 19 bases between. The CDR3 consists of 17 residues. CDR3 protein: CASSLSPRRHGTYGYTF. CDR3 bases: TGTGCCAGCAGTTTATCCCCACGACGGCATGGGACCTATGGCTACACCTTC.

This clonotype was counted ten times or more. The chain recombines TRBV20-1 with TRBJ2-7; D might be TRBD1 (7 bases). The CDR3 sequence is 13 residues long. Between the trimmed V and J ends, which lost 6 bases and 6 bases, there was a span of 18 bases. Germline V gene sequence: CDR1 DFQATT, CDR2 SNEGSKA (reference sequence). CDR3 region: CSAGPGGGGEQYF. The CDR3 coding sequence is TGCAGTGCCGGTCCAGGGGGAGGTGGCGAGCAGTACTTC.

Concerning this clonotype itself: Since a much larger clone is just one base distant, this may be a read error. This rearrangement joins TRBV30 to TRBJ1-1; TRBD1 is a possible D gene (6 bases). This CDR3 has 13 amino acids. V was pared by 3 bases and J by 3 bases, with 11 bases between. Germline CDR1 is GTSNPN and CDR2 is SVGIG (reference sequence). CDR3 region: CAWSRQEDTEAFF. CDR3 in DNA: TGTGCCTGGAGCCGACAGGAAGACACTGAAGCTTTCTTT.

In this sample, this clonotype turned up many times. V is TRBV6-5 and J is TRBJ1-1, with D uncertain. CDR3 length equals 15 residues. Trimming cost V 4 bases and J 10 bases, with 22 bases left between them. Germline CDR1 and CDR2: MNHEY and SVGAGI. The CDR3 nucleotides are TGTGCCAGCAGTTCCCTCGTACATCATCTAGGTATAGCTTTCTTT. It specifies CASSSLVHHLGIAFF.

This clonotype was seen a handful of times. J is TRBJ1-2 and V is TRBV10-2; D not resolved. Trimming left V 0 bases short and J 4 bases short, with 6 bases between. The CDR3 is 13 amino acids. In germline, CDR1 is WSHSY, CDR2 SAAADI. The CDR3 region is CASSESSIYGYTF. DNA for the CDR3: TGCGCCAGCAGTGAGTCGAGTATCTATGGCTACACCTTC.

This clonotype was seen at least ten times. The chain couples TRBV28 to TRBJ1-1; 7 nucleotides align to TRBD1. CDR1 and CDR2 (germline): MDHEN, SYDVKM. The CDR3 is 15 residues long. Germline trimming cut 5 bases from V and 0 bases from J; bases unmatched to any gene: 6. The CDR3 is CASSLRGNMNTEAFF. CDR3 nucleotides: TGTGCCAGCAGTCTCAGGGGGAACATGAACACTGAAGCTTTCTTT.

This chain connects TRBV2 to TRBJ2-3, with 8 bases fitting TRBD2. The CDR3 has 16 amino acids. Losses at the gene ends were 3 bases for V and 4 bases for J; bases not matched to a gene: 9. CDR1 SNHLY and CDR2 FYNNEI come from the germline V gene. CDR3 in amino acids: CASSEGTGTRADTQYF. The CDR3, as DNA: TGTGCCAGCAGTGAGGGCACCGGGACTAGGGCAGATACGCAGTATTTT.

In this sample, this clonotype turned up many times. The chain couples TRBV20-1 to TRBJ2-7; perhaps TRBD1 as D (5 bases). The germline V and J ends were trimmed by 7 bases and 2 bases, with 15 bases remaining between them. The CDR3 has 13 residues. CDR1 is DFQATT, CDR2 SNEGSKA, per germline (reference sequence). CDR3 bases: TGCAGTGGAACCCAACAGGTCACCTACGAGCAGTACTTC. Its translation: CSGTQQVTYEQYF.

V usage is TRBV6-1 and J usage is TRBJ2-7; 8 bases align to TRBD2. The J segment lost 6 bases and the V segment lost 6 bases, leaving 7 bases of the junction unmatched. Per the germline V gene, CDR1 is MNHNS and CDR2 is SASEGT. The CDR3 spans 13 residues. CDR3 coding DNA: TGTGCCAGCAGACCACCTCTAGCGGGCGAGCAGTACTTC. Its translation: CASRPPLAGEQYF.

This clonotype was counted ten times or more. The chain combines TRBV28 with TRBJ2-2; 9 nucleotides align to TRBD2. In germline, CDR1 is MDHEN, CDR2 SYDVKM. V gave up 6 bases and J gave up 5 bases; unmatched junction bases: 7. The CDR3 loop spans 15 amino acids. In DNA, the CDR3 is TGTGCCAGCAGCGGACTAGCGATGGGGACCGGGGAGCTGTTTTTT. It specifies CASSGLAMGTGELFF.

This clonotype was recorded at least ten times. The chain carries TRBV11-2 and TRBJ2-5; D may be TRBD1 or TRBD2 (6 bases each). Germline CDR1 SGHAT, CDR2 FQNNGV. V dropped 0 bases and J dropped 1 base, with 9 bases sitting between them. The CDR3 consists of 15 residues. In DNA, the CDR3 is TGTGCCAGCAGCTTAGATTCGGGGGCCCAAGAGACCCAGTACTTC. Protein: CASSLDSGAQETQYF.

This clonotype has ten or more counts. The chain couples TRBV5-1 to TRBJ2-2; 14 nucleotides align to TRBD2. Germline CDR1 SGHRS, CDR2 YFSETQ. The CDR3 loop spans 18 amino acids. After removal of 4 bases from V and 9 bases from J, the junction contained 14 bases not matched to a gene. CDR3 amino acids: CASSAGLAGVQRSWELFF. The DNA of the CDR3 is TGCGCCAGCAGCGCGGGACTAGCGGGAGTACAAAGGAGCTGGGAGCTGTTTTTT.

This clonotype showed up many times. This chain joins TRBV12-3 or TRBV12-4 and TRBJ2-7; D may match TRBD1 or TRBD2 (5 bases each). Trimming removed 6 bases at V and 9 bases at J, with 24 bases between. The CDR3 length is 15 residues. The CDR3: CASSPGPGSLIGQYF. Here the CDR3 DNA reads TGTGCCAGCAGCCCGGGACCGGGCTCTCTGATCGGGCAGTACTTC.

Many counts were recorded for this clonotype. The chain joins TRBV20-1 to TRBJ1-2; TRBD1 is a possible D gene (6 bases). V was cut by 0 bases and J by 5 bases, with 16 bases left in between. Germline assignment: CDR1 DFQATT and CDR2 SNEGSKA (reference sequence). The CDR3 totals 15 residues. The DNA for the CDR3 is TGCAGTGCTAGAGATGCCGGGACACCTCAATATGGCTACACCTTC. This sequence encodes CSARDAGTPQYGYTF.

A word on this clonotype: This CDR3 is missing its conserved last phenylalanine or tryptophan, likely due to a read error. The J gene is TRBJ1-2, the V gene TRBV20-1, with no clear D. Germline CDR1 and CDR2: DFQATT and SNEGSKA (reference sequence). The ends were cut back, 0 bases at V and 6 bases at J, with 14 bases in the middle. CDR3 length equals 14 residues. The CDR3 nucleotides read TGCAGTGCTAGAGATCGTCTGGGAGGGAATGGCTACACCCTC. Translation gives CSARDRLGGNGYTL.

The table lists this clonotype with a few counts. The chain combines TRBV6-5 with TRBJ2-5; no clear D gene. The CDR3 has 14 residues. Germline CDR1 is MNHEY and CDR2 is SVGAGI. The V gene lost 4 bases and the J gene lost 5 bases, with 14 bases spanning the gap. The CDR3 DNA is TGTGCCAGCAGTTCGACCACGAGAAGTGAGACCCAGTACTTC. It is translated as CASSSTTRSETQYF.

This clonotype appeared many times. The CDR3 coding sequence is TGTGCCAGCAGTGAATTGAGGACTAGCGGTAGTTTCTACGAGCAGTACTTC. Amino acids: CASSELRTSGSFYEQYF. The rearrangement links TRBV2 to TRBJ2-7; 10 bases agree with TRBD2. This CDR3 contains 17 residues. The J segment lost 3 bases and the V segment lost 2 bases, leaving 10 bases of the junction unmatched. In germline, CDR1 is SNHLY, CDR2 FYNNEI.

In this sample, this clonotype turned up many times. This chain links TRBV20-1 with TRBJ2-5, with a weak D call TRBD2 (7 bases). The CDR3 covers 14 residues. Trimming shortened V by 6 bases and J by 0 bases, and 14 bases separated the two germline ends. CDR1 DFQATT and CDR2 SNEGSKA come from the germline V gene (reference sequence). In DNA, the CDR3 is TGCAGTGCCCCACGGGGGGCGTACCAAGAGACCCAGTACTTC. Protein: CSAPRGAYQETQYF.

The table lists this clonotype with many counts. The chain employs TRBV28 and TRBJ2-5; D unresolved. This CDR3 has 12 residues. The germline V gene encodes CDR1 MDHEN and CDR2 SYDVKM. V was cut by 2 bases and J by 7 bases, with 8 bases left in between. CDR3 DNA: TGTGCCAGCAGTTTAACAGTAGGGACCCAGTACTTC. Translated, it gives CASSLTVGTQYF.

This rearrangement joins TRBV27 to TRBJ2-5, with 10 bases matching TRBD2. The trim removed 6 bases at V and 2 bases at J, leaving 12 bases unmatched. The length of the CDR3 is 17 residues. CDR1 and CDR2 from the germline V gene are MNHEY and SMNVEV (reference sequence). The CDR3 DNA follows: TGTGCCAGCAGGCCTAGCGGGAGCAGGGTTACACAAGAGACCCAGTACTTC. Translating gives CASRPSGSRVTQETQYF.

This clonotype appeared many times. The chain uses TRBV24-1 and TRBJ1-1; D possibly corresponds to TRBD1 (6 bases). The germline CDR1 and CDR2 sequences are KGHDR and SFDVKD. Trimming shortened V by 4 bases and J by 6 bases, and 17 bases separated the two germline ends. The CDR3 consists of 15 residues. This CDR3 reads CATSEALQGRAEAFF. The CDR3 region has the DNA TGTGCCACCAGTGAAGCCCTACAGGGTAGAGCTGAAGCTTTCTTT.

There are many counts of this clonotype. J is TRBJ1-2 and V is TRBV7-2; 7 positions agree with TRBD1. This CDR3 has 15 amino acids. V lost 1 base to trimming and J lost 4 bases; unmatched junction nucleotides: 6. Germline V gene sequence: CDR1 SGHTA, CDR2 FQGNSA. The CDR3 spells CASSLGYQGGYGYTF. Here the CDR3 DNA reads TGTGCCAGCAGCTTAGGATATCAGGGGGGCTATGGCTACACCTTC.

The rearrangement links TRBV6-5 to TRBJ2-5; D unresolved. This CDR3 spans 14 amino acids. Per the germline V gene, CDR1 is MNHEY and CDR2 is SVGAGI. The V end lost 6 bases, the J end lost 1 base, and 12 bases lay between the germline ends. CDR3 DNA: TGTGCCAGCAGCTACCATGAGGCCCAAGAGACCCAGTACTTC. Translated: CASSYHEAQETQYF.